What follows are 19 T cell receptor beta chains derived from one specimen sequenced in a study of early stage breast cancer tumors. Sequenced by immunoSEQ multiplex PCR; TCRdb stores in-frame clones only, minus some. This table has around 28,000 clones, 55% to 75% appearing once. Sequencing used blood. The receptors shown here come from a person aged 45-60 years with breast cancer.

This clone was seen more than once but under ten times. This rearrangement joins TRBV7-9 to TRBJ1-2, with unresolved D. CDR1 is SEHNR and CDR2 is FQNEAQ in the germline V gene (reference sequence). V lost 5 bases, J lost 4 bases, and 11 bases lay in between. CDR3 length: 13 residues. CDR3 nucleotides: TGTGCCAGCAGCCTAGAGGCAGGCTATGGCTACACCTTC. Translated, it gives CASSLEAGYGYTF.

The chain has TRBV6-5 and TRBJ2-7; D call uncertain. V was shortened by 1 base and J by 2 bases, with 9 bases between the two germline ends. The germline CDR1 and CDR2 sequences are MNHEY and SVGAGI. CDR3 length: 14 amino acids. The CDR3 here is CASSYLGNPYEQYF. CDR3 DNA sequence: TGTGCCAGCAGTTACTTGGGGAACCCCTACGAGCAGTACTTC.

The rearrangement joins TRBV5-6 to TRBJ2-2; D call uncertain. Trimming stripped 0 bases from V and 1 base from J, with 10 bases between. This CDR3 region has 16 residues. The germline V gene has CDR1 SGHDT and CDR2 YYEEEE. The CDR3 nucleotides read TGTGCCAGCAGCTTGGTTCGAGCCGTGAACACCGGGGAGCTGTTTTTT. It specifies CASSLVRAVNTGELFF.

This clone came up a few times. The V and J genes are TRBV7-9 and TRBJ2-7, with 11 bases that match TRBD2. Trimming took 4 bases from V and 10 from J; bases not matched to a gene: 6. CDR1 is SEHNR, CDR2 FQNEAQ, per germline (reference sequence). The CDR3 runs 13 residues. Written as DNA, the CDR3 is TGTGCCAGCAGCTCTCCACTAGCGGGAGAACAGTACTTC. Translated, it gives CASSSPLAGEQYF. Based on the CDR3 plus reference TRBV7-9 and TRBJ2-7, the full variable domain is DTGVSQNPRHKITKRGQNVTFRCDPISEHNRLYWYRQTLGQGPEFLTYFQNEAQLEKSRLLSDRFSAERPKGSFSTLEIQRTEQGDSAMYLCASSSPLAGEQYFGPGTRLTVT.

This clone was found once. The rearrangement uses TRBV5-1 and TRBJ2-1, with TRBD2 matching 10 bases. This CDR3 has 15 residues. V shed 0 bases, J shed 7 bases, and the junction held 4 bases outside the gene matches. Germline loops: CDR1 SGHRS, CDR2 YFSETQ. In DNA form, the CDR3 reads TGCGCCAGCAGCTTGGGCCTAGCGGGAGAGAATGAGCAGTTCTTC. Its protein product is CASSLGLAGENEQFF. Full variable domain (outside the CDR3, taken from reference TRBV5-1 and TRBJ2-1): KAGVTQTPRYLIKTRGQQVTLSCSPISGHRSVSWYQQTPGQGLQFLFEYFSETQRNKGNFPGRFSGRQFSNSRSEMNVSTLELGDSALYLCASSLGLAGENEQFFGPGTRLTVL.

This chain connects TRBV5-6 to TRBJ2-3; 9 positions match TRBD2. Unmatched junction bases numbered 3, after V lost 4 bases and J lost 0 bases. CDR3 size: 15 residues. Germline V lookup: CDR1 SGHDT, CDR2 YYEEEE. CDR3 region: CASSIAGESTDTQYF. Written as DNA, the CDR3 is TGTGCCAGCAGCATAGCGGGAGAAAGCACAGATACGCAGTATTTT.

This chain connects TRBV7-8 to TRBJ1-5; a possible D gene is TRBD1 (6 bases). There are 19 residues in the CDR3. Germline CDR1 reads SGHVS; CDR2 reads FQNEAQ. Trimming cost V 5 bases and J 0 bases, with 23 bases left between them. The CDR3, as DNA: TGTGCCAGCAGCCAGCAGGTCAGGGGTGGGGGCAATAGCAATCAGCCCCAGCATTTT. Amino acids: CASSQQVRGGGNSNQPQHF.

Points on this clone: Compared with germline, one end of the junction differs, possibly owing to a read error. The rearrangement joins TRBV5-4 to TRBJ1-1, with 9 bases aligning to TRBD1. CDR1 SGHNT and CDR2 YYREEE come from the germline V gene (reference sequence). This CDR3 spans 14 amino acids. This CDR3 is CTSSPDRGGTEAFF. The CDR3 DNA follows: TGTACCAGCAGCCCGGACAGGGGAGGCACTGAAGCTTTCTTT.

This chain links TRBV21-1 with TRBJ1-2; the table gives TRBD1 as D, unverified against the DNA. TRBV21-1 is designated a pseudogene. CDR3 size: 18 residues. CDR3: CASSKVGGRECAGYGYTF. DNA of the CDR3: TGTGCCAGCAGCAAAGTAGGGGGCAGGGAGTGTGCGGGCTATGGCTACACCTTC.

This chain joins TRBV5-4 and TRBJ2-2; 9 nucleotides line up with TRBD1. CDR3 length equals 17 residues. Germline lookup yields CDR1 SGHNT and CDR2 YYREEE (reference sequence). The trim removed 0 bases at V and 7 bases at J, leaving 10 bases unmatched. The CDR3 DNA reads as TGTGCCAGCAGCTTGGGGACCGGGACAGGGTGGAACGGGGAGCTGTTTTTT. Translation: CASSLGTGTGWNGELFF.

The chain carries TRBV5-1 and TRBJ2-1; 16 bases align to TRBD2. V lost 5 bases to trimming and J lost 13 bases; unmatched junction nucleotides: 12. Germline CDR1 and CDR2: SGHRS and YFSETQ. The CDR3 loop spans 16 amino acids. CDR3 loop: CASRTGTSGRAPLQFF. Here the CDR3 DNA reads TGCGCCAGCAGGACCGGGACTAGCGGGAGGGCTCCCCTTCAGTTCTTC.

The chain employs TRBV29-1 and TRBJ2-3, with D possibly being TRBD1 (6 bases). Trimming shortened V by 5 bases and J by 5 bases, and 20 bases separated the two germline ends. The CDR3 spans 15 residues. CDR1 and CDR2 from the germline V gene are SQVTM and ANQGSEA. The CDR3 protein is CSVKRTGLSGDTQYF. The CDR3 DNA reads TGCAGCGTTAAAAGAACAGGGCTTAGTGGAGATACGCAGTATTTT.

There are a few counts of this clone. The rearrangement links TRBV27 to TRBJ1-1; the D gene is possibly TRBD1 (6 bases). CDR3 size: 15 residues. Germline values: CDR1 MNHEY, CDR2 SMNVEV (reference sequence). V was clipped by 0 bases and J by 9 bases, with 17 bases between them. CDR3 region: CASSLSRGVGSKAFF. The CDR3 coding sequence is TGTGCCAGCAGTTTATCAAGGGGGGTAGGCAGTAAAGCTTTCTTT.

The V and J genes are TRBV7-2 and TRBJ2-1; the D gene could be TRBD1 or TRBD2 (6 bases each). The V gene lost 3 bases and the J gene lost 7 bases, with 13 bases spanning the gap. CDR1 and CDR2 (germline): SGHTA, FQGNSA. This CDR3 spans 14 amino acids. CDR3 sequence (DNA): TGTGCCAGCAGCTTTAGCGGAGGGGGGAATGAGCAGTTCTTC. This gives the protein CASSFSGGGNEQFF.

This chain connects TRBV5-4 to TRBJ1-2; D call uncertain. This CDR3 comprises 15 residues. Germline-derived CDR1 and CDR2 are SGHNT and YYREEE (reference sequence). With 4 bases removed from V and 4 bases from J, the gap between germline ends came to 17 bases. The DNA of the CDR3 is TGTGCCAGCAGCCCTCTGGGAATGTCTAGCTATGGCTACACCTTC. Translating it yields CASSPLGMSSYGYTF.

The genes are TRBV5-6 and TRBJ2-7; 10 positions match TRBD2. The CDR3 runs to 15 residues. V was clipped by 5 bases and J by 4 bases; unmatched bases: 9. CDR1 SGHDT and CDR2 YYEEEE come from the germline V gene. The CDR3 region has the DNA TGTGCCAGCAGTTATCCCGGGACTAGCGCTTACGAGCAGTACTTC. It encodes CASSYPGTSAYEQYF. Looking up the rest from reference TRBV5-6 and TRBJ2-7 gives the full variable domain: DAGVTQSPTHLIKTRGQQVTLRCSPKSGHDTVSWYQQALGQGPQFIFQYYEEEERQRGNFPDRFSGHQFPNYSSELNVNALLLGDSALYLCASSYPGTSAYEQYFGPGTRLTVT.

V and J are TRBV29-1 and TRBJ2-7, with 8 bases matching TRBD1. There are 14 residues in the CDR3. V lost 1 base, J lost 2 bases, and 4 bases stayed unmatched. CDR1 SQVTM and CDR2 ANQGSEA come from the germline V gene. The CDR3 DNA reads TGCAGCGTTGAAGTCGGGACAGGTACCTACGAGCAGTACTTC. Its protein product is CSVEVGTGTYEQYF.

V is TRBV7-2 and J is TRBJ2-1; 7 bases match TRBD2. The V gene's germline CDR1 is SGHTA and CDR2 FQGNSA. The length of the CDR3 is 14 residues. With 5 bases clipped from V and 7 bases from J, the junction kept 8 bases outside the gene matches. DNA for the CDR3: TGTGCCAGCAGCCCTCATCCGGGACTAAATGAGCAGTTCTTC. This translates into CASSPHPGLNEQFF.

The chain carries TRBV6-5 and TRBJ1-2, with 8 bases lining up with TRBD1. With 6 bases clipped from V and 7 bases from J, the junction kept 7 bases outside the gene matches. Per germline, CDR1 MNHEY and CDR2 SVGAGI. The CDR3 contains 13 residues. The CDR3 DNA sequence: TGTGCCAGCAGGGACAGGGAGCGATCTGGCTACACCTTC. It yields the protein CASRDRERSGYTF.